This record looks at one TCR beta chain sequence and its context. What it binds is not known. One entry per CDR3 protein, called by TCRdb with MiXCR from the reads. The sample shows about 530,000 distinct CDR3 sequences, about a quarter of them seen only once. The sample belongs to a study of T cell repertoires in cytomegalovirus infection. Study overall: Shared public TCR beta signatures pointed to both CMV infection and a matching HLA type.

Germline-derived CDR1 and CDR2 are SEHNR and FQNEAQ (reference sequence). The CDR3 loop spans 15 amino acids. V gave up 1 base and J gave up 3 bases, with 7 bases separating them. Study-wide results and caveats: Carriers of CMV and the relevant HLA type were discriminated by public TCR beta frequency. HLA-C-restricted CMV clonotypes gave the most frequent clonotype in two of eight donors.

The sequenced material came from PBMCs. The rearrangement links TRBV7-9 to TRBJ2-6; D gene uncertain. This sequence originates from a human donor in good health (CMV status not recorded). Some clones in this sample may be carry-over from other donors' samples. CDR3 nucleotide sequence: TGTGCCAGCAGCTTAGAGTCACTTGGGGCCAACGTCCTGACTTTC. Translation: CASSLESLGANVLTF.